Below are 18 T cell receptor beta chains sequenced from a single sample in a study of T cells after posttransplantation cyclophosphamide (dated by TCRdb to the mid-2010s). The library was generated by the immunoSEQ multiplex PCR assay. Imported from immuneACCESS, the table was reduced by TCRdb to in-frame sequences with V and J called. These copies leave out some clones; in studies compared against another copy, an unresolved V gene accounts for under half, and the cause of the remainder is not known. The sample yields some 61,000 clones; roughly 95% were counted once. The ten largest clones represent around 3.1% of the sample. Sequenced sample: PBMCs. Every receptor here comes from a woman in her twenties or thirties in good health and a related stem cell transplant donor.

CDR3 coding DNA: TGTGCCAGCAGCTTCGGCCTGGGGTATGGCTACACCTTC. This codes for CASSFGLGYGYTF. The J gene is TRBJ1-2, the V gene TRBV5-4; D call uncertain. Trimming took 2 bases from V and 5 from J, leaving 10 bases between them. Germline CDR1 and CDR2: SGHNT and YYREEE (reference sequence). The CDR3 is made up of 13 amino acids.

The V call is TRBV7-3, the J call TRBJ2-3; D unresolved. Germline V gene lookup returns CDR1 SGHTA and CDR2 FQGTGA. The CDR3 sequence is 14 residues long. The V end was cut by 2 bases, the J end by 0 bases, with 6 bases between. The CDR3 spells CASSLFLSTDTQYF. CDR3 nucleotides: TGTGCCAGCAGCTTATTTCTCAGCACAGATACGCAGTATTTT.

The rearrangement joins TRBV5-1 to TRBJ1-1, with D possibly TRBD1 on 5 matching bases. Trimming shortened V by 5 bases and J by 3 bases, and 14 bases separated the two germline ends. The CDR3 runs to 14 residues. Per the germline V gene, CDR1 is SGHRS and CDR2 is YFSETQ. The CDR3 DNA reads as TGCGCCAGCAGTCAGGGCGTTTTAGACACTGAAGCTTTCTTT. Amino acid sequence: CASSQGVLDTEAFF.

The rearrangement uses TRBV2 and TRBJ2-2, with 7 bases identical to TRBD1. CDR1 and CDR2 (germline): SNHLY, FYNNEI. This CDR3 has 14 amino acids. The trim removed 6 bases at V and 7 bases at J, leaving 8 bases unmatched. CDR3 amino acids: CASRGTVENGELFF. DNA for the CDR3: TGTGCCAGCAGGGGGACAGTAGAAAACGGGGAGCTGTTTTTT.

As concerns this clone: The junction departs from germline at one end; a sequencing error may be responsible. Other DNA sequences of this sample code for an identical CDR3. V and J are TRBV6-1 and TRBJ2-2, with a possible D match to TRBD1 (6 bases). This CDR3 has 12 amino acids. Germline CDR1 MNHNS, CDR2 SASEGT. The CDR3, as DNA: TGTGCCAGCAGCGGGGACACTGGGGAGCTGTTTTTT. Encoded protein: CASSGDTGELFF.

The CDR3 region is CASSLIPATGGLSYEQYF. In DNA, the CDR3 is TGTGCCAGCAGCTTGATCCCCGCGACAGGGGGGCTCTCCTACGAGCAGTACTTC. V gene TRBV7-9 combines with J gene TRBJ2-7; 9 bases align to TRBD1. Per the germline V gene, CDR1 is SEHNR and CDR2 is FQNEAQ (reference sequence). V lost 3 bases and J lost 0; bases outside the gene matches: 12. The CDR3 totals 18 residues.

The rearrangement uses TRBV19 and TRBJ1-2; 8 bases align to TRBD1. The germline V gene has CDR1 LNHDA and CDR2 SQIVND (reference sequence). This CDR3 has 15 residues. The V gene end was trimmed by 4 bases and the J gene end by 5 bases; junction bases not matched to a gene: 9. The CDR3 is CASSTQGAPPYGYTF. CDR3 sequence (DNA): TGTGCCAGTAGTACTCAGGGGGCCCCTCCGTATGGCTACACCTTC.

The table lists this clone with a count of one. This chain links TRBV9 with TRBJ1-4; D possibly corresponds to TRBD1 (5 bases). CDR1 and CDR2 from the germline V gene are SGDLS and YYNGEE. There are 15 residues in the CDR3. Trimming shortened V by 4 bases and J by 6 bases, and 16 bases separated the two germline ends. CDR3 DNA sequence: TGTGCCAGCAGCATGGGCCCGGGGGGGGATGAAAAACTGTTTTTT. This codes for CASSMGPGGDEKLFF.

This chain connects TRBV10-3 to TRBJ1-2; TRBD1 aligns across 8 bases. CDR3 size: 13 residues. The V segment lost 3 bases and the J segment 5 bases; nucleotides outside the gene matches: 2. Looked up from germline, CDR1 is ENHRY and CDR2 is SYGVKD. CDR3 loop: CAISEGQGYGYTF. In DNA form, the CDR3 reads TGTGCCATCAGTGAAGGACAGGGATATGGCTACACCTTC.

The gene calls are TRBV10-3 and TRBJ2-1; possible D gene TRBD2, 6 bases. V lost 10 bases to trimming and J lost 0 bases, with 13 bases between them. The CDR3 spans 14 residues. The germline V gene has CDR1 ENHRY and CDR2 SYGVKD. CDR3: CATSRGVSYNEQFF. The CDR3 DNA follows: TGTGCCACTAGTCGCGGGGTCTCCTACAATGAGCAGTTCTTC.

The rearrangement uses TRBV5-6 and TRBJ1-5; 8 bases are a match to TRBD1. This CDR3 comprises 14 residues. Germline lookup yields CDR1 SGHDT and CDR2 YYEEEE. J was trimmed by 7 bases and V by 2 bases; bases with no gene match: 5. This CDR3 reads CASSFGQGEQPQHF. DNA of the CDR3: TGTGCCAGCAGCTTTGGACAGGGCGAACAGCCCCAGCATTTT.

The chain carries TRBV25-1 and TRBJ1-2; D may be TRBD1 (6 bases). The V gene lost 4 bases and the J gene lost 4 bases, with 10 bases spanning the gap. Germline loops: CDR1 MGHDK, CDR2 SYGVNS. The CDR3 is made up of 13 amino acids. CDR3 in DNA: TGTGCCAGCAGTGTAGGAGGGGGCTATGGCTACACCTTC. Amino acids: CASSVGGGYGYTF.

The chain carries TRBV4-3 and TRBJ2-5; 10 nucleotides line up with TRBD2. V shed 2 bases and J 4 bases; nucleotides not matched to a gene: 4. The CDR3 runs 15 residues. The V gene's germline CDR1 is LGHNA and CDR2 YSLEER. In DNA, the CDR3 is TGCGCCAGCAGCCAACTAGCGGGGGTTATAGAGACCCAGTACTTC. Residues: CASSQLAGVIETQYF.

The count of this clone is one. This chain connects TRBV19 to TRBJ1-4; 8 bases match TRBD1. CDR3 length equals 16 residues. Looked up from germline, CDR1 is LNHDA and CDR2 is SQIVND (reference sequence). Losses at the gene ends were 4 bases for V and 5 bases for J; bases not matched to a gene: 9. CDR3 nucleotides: TGTGCCAGTAGTAGAGGGACAGGCCTTATAAATGAAAAACTGTTTTTT. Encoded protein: CASSRGTGLINEKLFF.

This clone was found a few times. The DNA for the CDR3 is TGCGCCAGCAGCTTGATTAGCGGGACCTACGAGCAGTACTTC. Its translation: CASSLISGTYEQYF. The chain couples TRBV5-1 to TRBJ2-7, with 8 bases that match TRBD2. With V trimmed by 1 base and J by 2 bases, 2 bases remained unmatched. Germline V CDR1 and CDR2: SGHRS, YFSETQ. CDR3 length: 14 amino acids.

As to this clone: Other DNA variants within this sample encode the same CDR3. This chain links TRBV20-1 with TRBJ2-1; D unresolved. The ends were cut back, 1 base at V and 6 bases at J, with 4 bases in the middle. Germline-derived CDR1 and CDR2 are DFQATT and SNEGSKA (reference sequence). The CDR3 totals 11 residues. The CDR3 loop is CSARVGNEQFF. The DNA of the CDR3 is TGCAGTGCTAGAGTGGGCAATGAGCAGTTCTTC.

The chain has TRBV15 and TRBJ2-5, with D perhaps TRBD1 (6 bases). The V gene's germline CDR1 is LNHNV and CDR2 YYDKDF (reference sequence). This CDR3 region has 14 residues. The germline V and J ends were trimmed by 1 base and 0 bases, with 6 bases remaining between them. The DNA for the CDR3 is TGTGCCACCAGCAGAGGGACAGACCAAGAGACCCAGTACTTC. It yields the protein CATSRGTDQETQYF.

CDR3 sequence reads: CASSQDGGDRTDTQYF. Here the CDR3 DNA reads TGCGCCAGCAGCCAAGATGGGGGGGATAGGACAGATACGCAGTATTTT. The V call is TRBV4-3, the J call TRBJ2-3, with 7 bases aligning to TRBD2. Trimming took 0 bases from V and 3 from J; bases not matched to a gene: 6. This CDR3 region has 16 residues. Looked up from germline, CDR1 is LGHNA and CDR2 is YSLEER.